The rows below give T cell receptor beta chains drawn from one sample of a study of OX40 agonist ivuxolimab in advanced cancers. Libraries were prepared by immunoSEQ multiplex PCR; TCRdb keeps only in-frame clonotypes and omits some of them. The table records tens of thousands of clones, around 86% of them present only once. The sample in question was CD4+ or CD8+ T cells sorted from blood, obtained in a trial of the OX40 agonist ivuxolimab. These receptors were obtained from an adult with an advanced solid tumor such as melanoma, head and neck, liver or kidney cancer. The CDR3 runs from the conserved cysteine through the conserved F or W. The order of the fields is D gene, clone size, V gene, J gene, CDR3 length, CDR3 protein, CDR3 DNA. D genes are given only for firm matches. The size of a clone is reported for some rows only, either as once, few or many, or as a class for expanded clones.

D gene: NA; clone size: NA; V gene: TRBV27; J gene: TRBJ2-3; CDR3 length: 14; CDR3 protein: CASSLMRVADTQYF; CDR3 DNA: TGTGCCAGCAGTTTAATGAGGGTAGCAGATACGCAGTATTTT
D gene: NA; clone size: NA; V gene: TRBV21-1; J gene: TRBJ2-7; CDR3 length: 15; CDR3 protein: CASSKDTSKVDEQYF; CDR3 DNA: TGTGCCAGCAGCAAAGACACGAGTAAAGTGGACGAGCAGTACTTC
D gene: TRBD2; clone size: NA; V gene: TRBV9; J gene: TRBJ2-1; CDR3 length: 16; CDR3 protein: CASSVAASGSYNEQFF; CDR3 DNA: TGTGCCAGCAGCGTAGCTGCTAGCGGGAGCTACAATGAGCAGTTCTTC
D gene: NA; clone size: NA; V gene: TRBV11-2; J gene: TRBJ2-1; CDR3 length: 16; CDR3 protein: CASSLGGGGSYNEQFF; CDR3 DNA: TGTGCCAGCAGCTTGGGAGGAGGGGGCAGTTACAATGAGCAGTTCTTC
D gene: TRBD1; clone size: NA; V gene: TRBV6-5; J gene: TRBJ1-1; CDR3 length: 14; CDR3 protein: CASRRTGEQAEAFF; CDR3 DNA: TGTGCCAGTCGGAGGACAGGGGAACAGGCTGAAGCTTTCTTT
D gene: NA; clone size: NA; V gene: TRBV19; J gene: TRBJ2-1; CDR3 length: 12; CDR3 protein: CASAPSYNEQFF; CDR3 DNA: TGTGCCAGTGCTCCTTCCTACAATGAGCAGTTCTTC
D gene: TRBD2; clone size: NA; V gene: TRBV7-9; J gene: TRBJ2-4; CDR3 length: 14; CDR3 protein: CASSYSSAGDIQYF; CDR3 DNA: TGTGCCAGCAGCTACTCCAGCGCGGGAGACATTCAGTACTTC
D gene: NA; clone size: NA; V gene: TRBV7-9; J gene: TRBJ2-5; CDR3 length: 15; CDR3 protein: CASSLWRLLQETQYF; CDR3 DNA: TGTGCCAGCAGCTTATGGAGACTACTACAAGAGACCCAGTACTTC
D gene: TRBD2; clone size: few; V gene: TRBV5-1; J gene: TRBJ2-7; CDR3 length: 15; CDR3 protein: CASNWGTSGEDEQYF; CDR3 DNA: TGCGCCAGCAACTGGGGGACTAGCGGGGAGGATGAGCAGTACTTC
D gene: TRBD2; clone size: NA; V gene: TRBV7-6; J gene: TRBJ2-3; CDR3 length: 15; CDR3 protein: CASTPRGGGRWAQYF; CDR3 DNA: TGTGCCAGCACCCCCCGCGGGGGGGGGAGGTGGGCGCAGTATTTT
D gene: TRBD2; clone size: NA; V gene: TRBV5-1; J gene: TRBJ2-7; CDR3 length: 16; CDR3 protein: CASSLAGGRNGYEQYF; CDR3 DNA: TGCGCCAGCAGCTTGGCCGGGGGGAGGAATGGCTACGAGCAGTACTTC
D gene: TRBD1; clone size: NA; V gene: TRBV9; J gene: TRBJ2-3; CDR3 length: 17; CDR3 protein: CASSAHWGQGALNTQYF; CDR3 DNA: TGTGCCAGCAGCGCCCACTGGGGACAGGGGGCGCTAAATACGCAGTATTTT
D gene: NA; clone size: NA; V gene: TRBV11-2; J gene: TRBJ2-7; CDR3 length: 14; CDR3 protein: CASSLSQGSYEQYF; CDR3 DNA: TGTGCCAGCAGCTTATCACAGGGCTCCTACGAGCAGTACTTC
D gene: NA; clone size: NA; V gene: TRBV5-5; J gene: TRBJ1-2; CDR3 length: 13; CDR3 protein: CASSSQGIYGYTF; CDR3 DNA: TGTGCCAGCAGCTCTCAGGGTATCTATGGCTACACCTTC
D gene: NA; clone size: NA; V gene: TRBV30; J gene: TRBJ1-3; CDR3 length: 14; CDR3 protein: CAWSVTASGNTIYF; CDR3 DNA: TGTGCCTGGAGTGTAACGGCCTCTGGAAACACCATATATTTT